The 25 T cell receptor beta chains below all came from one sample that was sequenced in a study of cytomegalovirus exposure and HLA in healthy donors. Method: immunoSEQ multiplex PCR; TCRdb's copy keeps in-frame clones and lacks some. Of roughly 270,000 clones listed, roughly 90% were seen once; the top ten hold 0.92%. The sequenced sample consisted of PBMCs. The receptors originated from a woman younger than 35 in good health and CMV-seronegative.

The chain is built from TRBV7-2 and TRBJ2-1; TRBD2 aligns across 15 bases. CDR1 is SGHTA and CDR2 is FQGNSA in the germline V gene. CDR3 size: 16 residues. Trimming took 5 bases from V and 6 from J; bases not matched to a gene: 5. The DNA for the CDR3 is TGTGCCAGCAGCCCCCGGACTAGCGGGAGGGCCAATGAGCAGTTCTTC. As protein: CASSPRTSGRANEQFF.

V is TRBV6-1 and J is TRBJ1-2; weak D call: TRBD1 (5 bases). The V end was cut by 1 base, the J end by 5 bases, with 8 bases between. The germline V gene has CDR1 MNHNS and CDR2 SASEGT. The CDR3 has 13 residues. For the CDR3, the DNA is TGTGCCAGCAGTGAAGGTCAGGGTTATGGCTACACCTTC. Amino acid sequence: CASSEGQGYGYTF.

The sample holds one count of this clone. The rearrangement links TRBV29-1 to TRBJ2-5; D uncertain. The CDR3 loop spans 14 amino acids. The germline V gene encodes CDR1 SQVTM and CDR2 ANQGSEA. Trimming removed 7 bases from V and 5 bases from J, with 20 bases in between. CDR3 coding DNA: TGCAGCGCTGACCTGTTATCTCTTGGCGAGACCCAGTACTTC. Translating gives CSADLLSLGETQYF.

The CDR3 is CASHRGTSTDTQYF. The CDR3, as DNA: TGTGCAAGTCATCGCGGGACCAGCACAGATACGCAGTATTTT. The chain is built from TRBV12-2 and TRBJ2-3; TRBD2, the table's D call, was not compared with the DNA. TRBV12-2 is designated a pseudogene. The CDR3 extends over 14 amino acids.

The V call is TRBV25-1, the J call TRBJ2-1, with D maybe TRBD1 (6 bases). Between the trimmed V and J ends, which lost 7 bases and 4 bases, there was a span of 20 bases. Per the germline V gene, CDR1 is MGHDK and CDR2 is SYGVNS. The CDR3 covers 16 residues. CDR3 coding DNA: TGTGCCAGCACCCCCTCCCCGGGACAAAGGTACAATGAGCAGTTCTTC. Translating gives CASTPSPGQRYNEQFF.

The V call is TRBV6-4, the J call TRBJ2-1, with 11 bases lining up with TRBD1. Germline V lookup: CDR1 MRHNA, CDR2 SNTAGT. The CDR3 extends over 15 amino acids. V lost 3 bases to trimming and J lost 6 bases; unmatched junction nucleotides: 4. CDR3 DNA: TGTGCCAGCAGTGAAGGACAGGGGGCGTCCAATGAGCAGTTCTTC. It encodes CASSEGQGASNEQFF.

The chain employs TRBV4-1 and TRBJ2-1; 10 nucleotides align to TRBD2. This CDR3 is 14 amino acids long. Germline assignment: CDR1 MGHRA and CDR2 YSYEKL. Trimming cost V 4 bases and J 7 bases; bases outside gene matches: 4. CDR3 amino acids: CASSRLAGGNEQFF. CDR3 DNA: TGCGCCAGCAGCCGCTTAGCGGGAGGTAATGAGCAGTTCTTC.

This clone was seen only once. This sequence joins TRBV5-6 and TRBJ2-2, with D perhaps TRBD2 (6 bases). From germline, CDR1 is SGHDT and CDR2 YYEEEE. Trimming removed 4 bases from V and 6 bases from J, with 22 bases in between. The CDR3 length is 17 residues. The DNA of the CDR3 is TGTGCCAGCAGCCTGTTGAGGGTCGGGAGTGAGGCCGGGGAGCTGTTTTTT. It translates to CASSLLRVGSEAGELFF. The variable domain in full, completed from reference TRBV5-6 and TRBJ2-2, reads DAGVTQSPTHLIKTRGQQVTLRCSPKSGHDTVSWYQQALGQGPQFIFQYYEEEERQRGNFPDRFSGHQFPNYSSELNVNALLLGDSALYLCASSLLRVGSEAGELFFGEGSRLTVL.

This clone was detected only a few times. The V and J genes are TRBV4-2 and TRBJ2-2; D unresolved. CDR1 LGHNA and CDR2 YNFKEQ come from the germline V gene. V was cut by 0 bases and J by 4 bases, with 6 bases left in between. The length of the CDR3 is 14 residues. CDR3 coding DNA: TGTGCCAGCAGCCAAGACTACCTCACCGGGGAGCTGTTTTTT. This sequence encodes CASSQDYLTGELFF.

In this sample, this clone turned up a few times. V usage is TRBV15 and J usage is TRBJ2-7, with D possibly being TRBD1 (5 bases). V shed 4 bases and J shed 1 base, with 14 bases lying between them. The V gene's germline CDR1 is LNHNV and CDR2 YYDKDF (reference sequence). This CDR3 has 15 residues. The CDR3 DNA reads TGTGCCACCAGCACCCCGAAGGACATATCCTACGAGCAGTACTTC. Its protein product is CATSTPKDISYEQYF.

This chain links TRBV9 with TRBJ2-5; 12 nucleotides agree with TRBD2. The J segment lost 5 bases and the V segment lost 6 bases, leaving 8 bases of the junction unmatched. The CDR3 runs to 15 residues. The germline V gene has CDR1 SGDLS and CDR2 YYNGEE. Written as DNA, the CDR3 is TGTGCCAGCAAGCCTAGCGGGAGGGGGGGGGAGACCCAGTACTTC. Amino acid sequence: CASKPSGRGGETQYF.

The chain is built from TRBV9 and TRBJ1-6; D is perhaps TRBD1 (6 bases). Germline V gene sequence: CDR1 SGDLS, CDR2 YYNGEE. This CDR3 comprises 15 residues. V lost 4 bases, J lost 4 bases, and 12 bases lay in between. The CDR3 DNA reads TGTGCCAGCAGCTCCGGACAGAATTATAATTCACCCCTCCACTTT. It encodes CASSSGQNYNSPLHF.

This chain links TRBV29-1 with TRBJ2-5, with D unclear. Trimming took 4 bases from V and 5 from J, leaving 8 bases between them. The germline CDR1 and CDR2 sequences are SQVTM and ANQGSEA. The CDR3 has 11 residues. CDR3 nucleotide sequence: TGCAGCGTTGCTGAACGGGAGACCCAGTACTTC. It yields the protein CSVAERETQYF. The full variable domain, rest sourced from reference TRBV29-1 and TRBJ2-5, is SAVISQKPSRDICQRGTSLTIQCQVDSQVTMMFWYRQQPGQSLTLIATANQGSEATYESGFVIDKFPISRPNLTFSTLTVSNMSPEDSSIYLCSVAERETQYFGPGTRLLVL.

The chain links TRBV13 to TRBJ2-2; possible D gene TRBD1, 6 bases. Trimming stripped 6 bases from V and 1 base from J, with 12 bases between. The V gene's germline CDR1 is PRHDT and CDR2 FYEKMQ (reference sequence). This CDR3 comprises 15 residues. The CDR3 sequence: CASRNRVGNTGELFF. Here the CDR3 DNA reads TGTGCCAGCAGGAACAGGGTCGGGAACACCGGGGAGCTGTTTTTT.

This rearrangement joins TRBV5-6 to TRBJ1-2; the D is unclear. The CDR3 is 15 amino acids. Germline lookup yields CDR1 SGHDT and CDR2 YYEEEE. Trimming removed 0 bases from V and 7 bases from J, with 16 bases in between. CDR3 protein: CASSLGGQTLRGYTF. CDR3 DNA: TGTGCCAGCAGCTTGGGTGGGCAGACCCTTCGTGGCTACACCTTC.

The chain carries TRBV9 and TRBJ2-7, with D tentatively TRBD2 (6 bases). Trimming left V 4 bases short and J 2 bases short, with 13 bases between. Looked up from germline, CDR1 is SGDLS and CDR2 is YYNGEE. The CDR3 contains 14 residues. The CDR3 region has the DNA TGTGCCAGCAGCATCGGGACTCGACCCTACGAGCAGTACTTC. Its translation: CASSIGTRPYEQYF.

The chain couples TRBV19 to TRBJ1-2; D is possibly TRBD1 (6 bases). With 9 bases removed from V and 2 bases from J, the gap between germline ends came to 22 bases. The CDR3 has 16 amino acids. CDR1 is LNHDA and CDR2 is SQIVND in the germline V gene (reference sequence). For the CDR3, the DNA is TGTGCCAGCGCCCTTCAGGGGAACACCGAGAACTATGGCTACACCTTC. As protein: CASALQGNTENYGYTF.

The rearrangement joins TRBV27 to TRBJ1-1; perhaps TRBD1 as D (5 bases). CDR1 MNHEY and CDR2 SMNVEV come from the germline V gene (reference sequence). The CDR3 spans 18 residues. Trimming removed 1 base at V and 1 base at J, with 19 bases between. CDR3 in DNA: TGTGCCAGCAGTTTATACCCCGGGACTGGGCGGCCGAACACTGAAGCTTTCTTT. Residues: CASSLYPGTGRPNTEAFF.

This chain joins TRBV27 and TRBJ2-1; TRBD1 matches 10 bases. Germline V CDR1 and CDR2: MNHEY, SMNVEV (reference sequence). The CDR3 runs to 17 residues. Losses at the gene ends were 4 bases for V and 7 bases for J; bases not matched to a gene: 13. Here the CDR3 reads CASSSLPRQGAGNEQFF. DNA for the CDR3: TGTGCCAGCAGTTCACTTCCGCGACAGGGGGCTGGAAATGAGCAGTTCTTC.

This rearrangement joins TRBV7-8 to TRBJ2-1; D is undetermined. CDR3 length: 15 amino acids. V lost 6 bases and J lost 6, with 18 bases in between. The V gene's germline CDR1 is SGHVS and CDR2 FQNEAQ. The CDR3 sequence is CASRGLTSALNEQFF. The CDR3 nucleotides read TGTGCCAGCAGGGGCTTAACCAGTGCACTCAATGAGCAGTTCTTC. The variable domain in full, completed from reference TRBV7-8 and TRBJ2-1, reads GAGVSQSPRYKVAKRGQDVALRCDPISGHVSLFWYQQALGQGPEFLTYFQNEAQLDKSGLPSDRFFAERPEGSVSTLKIQRTQQEDSAVYLCASRGLTSALNEQFFGPGTRLTVL.

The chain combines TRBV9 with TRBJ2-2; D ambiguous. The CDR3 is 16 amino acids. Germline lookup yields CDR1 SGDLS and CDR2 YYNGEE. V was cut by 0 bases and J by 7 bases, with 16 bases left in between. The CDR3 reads CASSVGSQVGDGELFF. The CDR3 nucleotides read TGTGCCAGCAGCGTAGGAAGCCAGGTGGGCGACGGGGAGCTGTTTTTT.

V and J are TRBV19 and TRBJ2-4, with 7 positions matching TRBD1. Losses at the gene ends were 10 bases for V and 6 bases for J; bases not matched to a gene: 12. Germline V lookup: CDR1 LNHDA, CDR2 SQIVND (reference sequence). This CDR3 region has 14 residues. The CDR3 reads CATAFSRDRNIQYF. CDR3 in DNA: TGTGCCACCGCGTTTAGTAGGGACAGAAACATTCAGTACTTC.

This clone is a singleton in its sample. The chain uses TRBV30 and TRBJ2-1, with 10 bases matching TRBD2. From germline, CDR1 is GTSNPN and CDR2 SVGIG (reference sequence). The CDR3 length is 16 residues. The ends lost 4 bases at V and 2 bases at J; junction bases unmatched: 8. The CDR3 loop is CAWMASGSWAYNEQFF. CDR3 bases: TGTGCCTGGATGGCTAGCGGGAGCTGGGCCTACAATGAGCAGTTCTTC.

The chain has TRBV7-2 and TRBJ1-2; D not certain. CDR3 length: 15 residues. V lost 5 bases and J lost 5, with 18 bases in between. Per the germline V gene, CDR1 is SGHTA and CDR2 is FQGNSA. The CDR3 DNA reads TGTGCCAGCAGCCTTGCCGAGCAGGTCCTTTATGGCTACACCTTC. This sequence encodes CASSLAEQVLYGYTF.

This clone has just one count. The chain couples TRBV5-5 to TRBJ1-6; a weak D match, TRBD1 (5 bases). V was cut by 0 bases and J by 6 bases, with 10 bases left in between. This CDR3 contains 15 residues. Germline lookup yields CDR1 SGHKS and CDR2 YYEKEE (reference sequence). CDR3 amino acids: CASSLAGRGNSPLHF. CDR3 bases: TGTGCCAGCAGCTTGGCTGGGAGGGGTAATTCACCCCTCCACTTT.